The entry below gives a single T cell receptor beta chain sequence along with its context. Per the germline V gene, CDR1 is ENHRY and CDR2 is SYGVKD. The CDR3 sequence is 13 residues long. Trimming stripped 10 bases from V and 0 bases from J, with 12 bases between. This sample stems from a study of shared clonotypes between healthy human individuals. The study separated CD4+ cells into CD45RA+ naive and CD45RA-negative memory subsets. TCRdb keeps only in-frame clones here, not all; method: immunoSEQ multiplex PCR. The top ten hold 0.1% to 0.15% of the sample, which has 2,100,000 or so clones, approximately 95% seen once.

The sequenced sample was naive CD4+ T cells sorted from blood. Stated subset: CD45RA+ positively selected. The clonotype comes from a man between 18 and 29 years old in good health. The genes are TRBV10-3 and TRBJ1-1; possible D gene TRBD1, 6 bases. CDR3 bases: TGTGCCACCCGACAGGACATGAACACTGAAGCTTTCTTT. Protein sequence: CATRQDMNTEAFF.